The 32 T cell receptor beta chains listed next were all sequenced from one sample in a study of T cell repertoires in cytomegalovirus infection. TCRdb independently ran MiXCR on the reads; one entry per CDR3 protein. The table lists around 280,000 distinct CDR3 sequences, around 13% of them singletons. Sequenced input: PBMCs. The receptors were gathered from a human donor in good health (CMV status not recorded). Some clones in this sample may be carry-over from other donors' samples.

This clonotype was detected a few times. The chain combines TRBV27 with TRBJ2-7; 8 bases match TRBD2. Losses at the gene ends were 6 bases for V and 4 bases for J; bases not matched to a gene: 14. Germline-derived CDR1 and CDR2 are MNHEY and SMNVEV (reference sequence). The length of the CDR3 is 16 residues. CDR3 region: CASSPLAEGRPYEQYF. The CDR3 coding sequence is TGTGCCAGCAGCCCACTAGCGGAGGGGAGGCCTTACGAGCAGTACTTC.

There are many counts of this clonotype. The rearrangement joins TRBV28 to TRBJ2-7, with D perhaps assigned TRBD1 or TRBD2 (5 bases each). V was cut by 6 bases and J by 7 bases, with 19 bases left in between. This CDR3 region has 14 residues. The germline gives CDR1 MDHEN, CDR2 SYDVKM. The CDR3: CASSPTTSEGEQYF. CDR3 nucleotide sequence: TGTGCCAGCAGCCCAACCACCTCAGAGGGGGAGCAGTACTTC. The entire variable domain, with the rest obtained from reference TRBV28 and TRBJ2-7, is as follows: DVKVTQSSRYLVKRTGEKVFLECVQDMDHENMFWYRQDPGLGLRLIYFSYDVKMKEKGDIPEGYSVSREKKERFSLILESASTNQTSMYLCASSPTTSEGEQYFGPGTRLTVT.

On this clonotype itself: A much more abundant neighbour one base away suggests this may be a read error. The chain has TRBV7-9 and TRBJ1-4, with D maybe TRBD1 (5 bases). The CDR3 has 15 amino acids. Trimming removed 6 bases from V and 1 base from J, with 12 bases in between. Germline V gene sequence: CDR1 SEHNR, CDR2 FQNEAQ (reference sequence). The CDR3 is CASRRQGETNEKLFF. The CDR3 nucleotides are TGTGCCAGCAGACGACAAGGGGAAACTAATGAAAAACTGTTTTTT.

This clonotype was seen many times. The chain carries TRBV7-2 and TRBJ1-1, with no clear D. V was clipped by 3 bases and J by 5 bases, with 10 bases between them. The CDR3 has 13 residues. Looked up from germline, CDR1 is SGHTA and CDR2 is FQGNSA. This chain's CDR3 is CASSFYTGTEAFF. The CDR3 DNA reads TGTGCCAGCAGCTTTTACACGGGGACTGAAGCTTTCTTT.

This clonotype was found many times. This chain uses TRBV12-3 or TRBV12-4 with TRBJ1-1; D may be TRBD1 (6 bases). V was shortened by 8 bases and J by 2 bases, with 18 bases between the two germline ends. The CDR3 covers 15 residues. CDR3 protein: CASALGGGRNTEAFF. CDR3 coding DNA: TGTGCCAGCGCCCTGGGGGGGGGGCGCAACACTGAAGCTTTCTTT.

The chain recombines TRBV6-2 or TRBV6-3 with TRBJ2-5, with TRBD2 matching 10 bases. The CDR3 is 13 residues long. V was clipped by 7 bases and J by 4 bases; unmatched bases: 3. Per germline, CDR1 MNHEY and CDR2 SVGEGT. The CDR3 reads CASTRTSGETQYF. As DNA, the CDR3 is TGTGCCAGCACCCGGACTAGCGGAGAGACCCAGTACTTC.

This clonotype was counted at least ten times. The chain carries TRBV6-1 and TRBJ2-7, with TRBD2 matching 8 bases. Trimming at V came to 7 bases and at J to 3 bases, leaving 11 bases not matched to a gene. CDR1 is MNHNS, CDR2 SASEGT, per germline. The CDR3 spans 15 residues. The CDR3 loop is CASKPGREIGYEQYF. The DNA for the CDR3 is TGTGCCAGCAAACCCGGGAGGGAAATAGGCTACGAGCAGTACTTC.

On this clonotype: A much larger clonotype is one base distant, so this may be a read error. The gene calls are TRBV28 and TRBJ2-3; D not certain. CDR1 MDHEN and CDR2 SYDVKM come from the germline V gene. The V end lost 5 bases, the J end lost 4 bases, and 16 bases lay between the germline ends. CDR3 length: 15 amino acids. CDR3 loop: CASSLLSVSSDTQYF. The CDR3, as DNA: TGTGCCAGCAGTCTCCTTTCTGTGTCTTCAGATACGCAGTATTTT.

This clonotype was detected many times. This chain connects TRBV7-3 to TRBJ2-1, with 8 nucleotides matching TRBD2. CDR3 length equals 15 residues. Looked up from germline, CDR1 is SGHTA and CDR2 is FQGTGA. V was clipped by 5 bases and J by 6 bases; unmatched bases: 9. CDR3: CASSNSGESINEQFF. CDR3 sequence (DNA): TGTGCCAGCAGCAATAGCGGGGAATCGATCAATGAGCAGTTCTTC.

This clonotype has a handful of counts. The chain has TRBV4-3 and TRBJ1-1, with 10 bases fitting TRBD1. Germline V CDR1 and CDR2: LGHNA, YSLEER. The CDR3 runs 15 residues. Unmatched junction bases numbered 6, after V lost 2 bases and J lost 6 bases. Written as DNA, the CDR3 is TGCGCCAGCAGCCAAACCCGGGACAGGGGTTCTGAAGCTTTCTTT. Encoded protein: CASSQTRDRGSEAFF.

This clonotype turned up a few times. The V gene is TRBV2, the J gene TRBJ1-4, with D possibly TRBD1 on 5 matching bases. CDR1 and CDR2 (germline): SNHLY, FYNNEI. The germline V and J ends were trimmed by 7 bases and 5 bases, with 14 bases remaining between them. The CDR3 spans 14 residues. The CDR3 protein is CASTRGRINEKLFF. Written as DNA, the CDR3 is TGTGCCAGCACTAGGGGACGGATAAATGAAAAACTGTTTTTT. Filled out from reference TRBV2 and TRBJ1-4, the complete variable domain reads EPEVTQTPSHQVTQMGQEVILRCVPISNHLYFYWYRQILGQKVEFLVSFYNNEISEKSEIFDDQFSVERPDGSNFTLKIRSTKLEDSAMYFCASTRGRINEKLFFGSGTQLSVL.

V and J are TRBV20-1 and TRBJ2-3; maybe TRBD2 (5 bases). Germline assignment: CDR1 DFQATT and CDR2 SNEGSKA (reference sequence). Trimming removed 0 bases from V and 5 bases from J, with 15 bases in between. The CDR3 is 15 residues long. CDR3 amino acids: CSARDPSGGGDTQYF. The CDR3 nucleotides read TGCAGTGCTAGAGACCCCAGCGGAGGAGGAGATACGCAGTATTTT.

In its sample, this clonotype was seen many times. This sequence joins TRBV12-3 or TRBV12-4 and TRBJ2-5; D unclear. V was clipped by 3 bases and J by 5 bases, with 10 bases between them. The CDR3 spans 13 residues. The CDR3 protein is CASSFELRETQYF. In DNA, the CDR3 is TGTGCCAGCAGTTTCGAGCTTCGGGAGACCCAGTACTTC.

The V and J genes are TRBV15 and TRBJ1-1; tentatively, D is TRBD1 (6 bases). Trimming cost V 3 bases and J 0 bases, with 8 bases left between them. Germline V gives CDR1 LNHNV, CDR2 YYDKDF (reference sequence). The CDR3 is 14 residues long. This chain's CDR3 is CATSSRGMNTEAFF. The CDR3 DNA is TGTGCCACCAGCAGCAGGGGAATGAACACTGAAGCTTTCTTT.

This clonotype came up many times. The rearrangement uses TRBV7-3 and TRBJ2-1, with a possible D match to TRBD1 (5 bases). The V gene's germline CDR1 is SGHTA and CDR2 FQGTGA. Deletions cut 2 bases from V and 4 bases from J, with 9 bases between. CDR3 size: 14 residues. The CDR3 region has the DNA TGTGCCAGCAGCTTAGGACACCAGTACAATGAGCAGTTCTTC. Amino acid sequence: CASSLGHQYNEQFF.

The rearrangement links TRBV27 to TRBJ2-4; the D is unclear. Per germline, CDR1 MNHEY and CDR2 SMNVEV (reference sequence). The CDR3 sequence is 14 residues long. Trimming took off 6 bases at V and 1 base at J, with 10 bases between the two ends. Here the CDR3 DNA reads TGTGCCAGCAGGGAAGGGTTTGCCAAAAACATTCAGTACTTC. Amino acid sequence: CASREGFAKNIQYF.

There are many counts of this clonotype. This chain uses TRBV7-2 with TRBJ1-1; D possibly corresponds to TRBD1 (5 bases). CDR1 and CDR2 from the germline V gene are SGHTA and FQGNSA. The CDR3 runs 12 residues. Trimming took off 5 bases at V and 5 bases at J, with 9 bases between the two ends. The CDR3 coding sequence is TGTGCCAGCAGCACCCCAGGGACTGAAGCTTTCTTT. Its translation is CASSTPGTEAFF. Supplemented by reference TRBV7-2 and TRBJ1-1, the full variable domain reads GAGVSQSPSNKVTEKGKDVELRCDPISGHTALYWYRQSLGQGLEFLIYFQGNSAPDKSGLPSDRFSAERTGGSVSTLTIQRTQQEDSAVYLCASSTPGTEAFFGQGTRLTVV.

V gene TRBV10-3 combines with J gene TRBJ2-7; 11 nucleotides agree with TRBD2. With V trimmed by 4 bases and J by 6 bases, 5 bases remained unmatched. This CDR3 is 14 amino acids long. Germline loops: CDR1 ENHRY, CDR2 SYGVKD. CDR3 protein: CAISGTSGFVEQYF. The CDR3 DNA reads TGTGCCATCAGTGGGACTAGCGGGTTTGTCGAGCAGTACTTC.

The table lists this clonotype with many counts. This rearrangement joins TRBV7-2 to TRBJ2-5; D gene unclear. Germline V gene lookup returns CDR1 SGHTA and CDR2 FQGNSA. This CDR3 spans 12 amino acids. V dropped 6 bases and J dropped 5 bases, with 10 bases sitting between them. As DNA, the CDR3 is TGTGCCAGCAGACTTGGCCGGGAGACCCAGTACTTC. It translates to CASRLGRETQYF.

This clonotype was seen many times. This sequence joins TRBV28 and TRBJ2-1; TRBD2 agrees at 7 bases. The germline gives CDR1 MDHEN, CDR2 SYDVKM. The CDR3 spans 16 residues. After removal of 2 bases from V and 0 bases from J, the junction contained 4 bases not matched to a gene. The CDR3: CASSLAGVSSYNEQFF. Here the CDR3 DNA reads TGTGCCAGCAGTTTAGCGGGAGTTAGCTCCTACAATGAGCAGTTCTTC.

This clonotype occurred many times. The chain joins TRBV7-3 to TRBJ2-5; TRBD1 agrees at 12 bases. Germline V gives CDR1 SGHTA, CDR2 FQGTGA. The CDR3 covers 15 residues. V shed 5 bases, J shed 5 bases, and the junction held 6 bases outside the gene matches. DNA of the CDR3: TGTGCCAGCAGCCAGGGGACAGGGGGCGCTGAGACCCAGTACTTC. Protein: CASSQGTGGAETQYF. The variable domain in full, with the rest retrieved from reference TRBV7-3 and TRBJ2-5, is GAGVSQTPSNKVTEKGKYVELRCDPISGHTALYWYRQSLGQGPEFLIYFQGTGAADDSGLPNDRFFAVRPEGSVSTLKIQRTERGDSAVYLCASSQGTGGAETQYFGPGTRLLVL.

In its sample, this clonotype was seen many times. The chain recombines TRBV28 with TRBJ2-2, with TRBD2 identical over 9 bases. Trimming took 3 bases from V and 6 from J; bases not matched to a gene: 5. CDR1 and CDR2 from the germline V gene are MDHEN and SYDVKM. This CDR3 has 15 amino acids. CDR3 region: CASSFAGGLSGELFF. CDR3 bases: TGTGCCAGCAGTTTTGCGGGAGGGCTGTCCGGGGAGCTGTTTTTT.

For this clonotype: A much larger clonotype is one base distant, so this may be a read error. The chain is built from TRBV11-3 and TRBJ2-2; the match to TRBD2 covers 8 bases. The germline gives CDR1 SGHNT, CDR2 YENEEA. J gave up 1 base and V 4 bases, and 8 bases lay outside the gene matches. This CDR3 is 17 amino acids long. CDR3 region: CASSSFNLAGNTGELFF. For the CDR3, the DNA is TGTGCCAGCAGCTCTTTCAACCTAGCGGGGAACACCGGGGAGCTGTTTTTT.

V gene TRBV29-1 combines with J gene TRBJ1-1; possible D gene TRBD1, 6 bases. The CDR3 length is 14 residues. CDR1 SQVTM and CDR2 ANQGSEA come from the germline V gene. V lost 0 bases and J 3 bases, leaving 11 bases between the germline ends. CDR3 sequence: CSVEDAQGHTEAFF. In DNA, the CDR3 is TGCAGCGTTGAAGATGCACAGGGCCACACTGAAGCTTTCTTT.

The gene calls are TRBV29-1 and TRBJ2-5; D is unresolved. The germline V gene has CDR1 SQVTM and CDR2 ANQGSEA. The CDR3 runs 12 residues. Trimming left V 4 bases short and J 2 bases short, with 8 bases between. The CDR3 coding sequence is TGCAGCGTTGGTTTAGGGCAAGAGACCCAGTACTTC. It translates to CSVGLGQETQYF.

The sample holds many counts of this clonotype. As DNA, the CDR3 is TGCGCCAGTTCGGACAGGGGGAACACTGAAGCTTTCTTT. Protein sequence: CASSDRGNTEAFF. V usage is TRBV10-2 and J usage is TRBJ1-1; 9 positions match TRBD1. Germline trimming cut 9 bases from V and 1 base from J; bases unmatched to any gene: 3. CDR3 size: 13 residues. CDR1 WSHSY and CDR2 SAAADI come from the germline V gene.

This clonotype was found a few times. V is TRBV5-5 and J is TRBJ2-7; D possibly corresponds to TRBD2 (5 bases). The CDR3 is 20 residues long. The V gene lost 4 bases and the J gene lost 3 bases, with 32 bases spanning the gap. Per germline, CDR1 SGHKS and CDR2 YYEKEE (reference sequence). The CDR3 region is CASSPLRRGSDELRLYEQYF. The CDR3 DNA sequence: TGTGCCAGCAGCCCTTTAAGGCGCGGGTCGGACGAGCTGCGACTCTACGAGCAGTACTTC.

This clonotype has at least ten counts. CDR3 loop: CASSIVGTIPQETQYF. CDR3 nucleotide sequence: TGTGCCAGTAGTATAGTTGGAACTATACCTCAAGAGACCCAGTACTTC. This rearrangement joins TRBV19 to TRBJ2-5; D is undetermined. Germline V gene lookup returns CDR1 LNHDA and CDR2 SQIVND (reference sequence). V was pared by 1 base and J by 2 bases, with 14 bases between. The CDR3 is 16 amino acids.

This clonotype has at least ten counts. The chain carries TRBV5-5 and TRBJ1-5; no reliable D call. The CDR3 extends over 17 amino acids. Germline V gene lookup returns CDR1 SGHKS and CDR2 YYEKEE (reference sequence). Trimming shortened V by 0 bases and J by 0 bases, and 13 bases separated the two germline ends. The CDR3 loop is CASSLDVVGYSNQPQHF. CDR3 nucleotides: TGTGCCAGCAGCTTGGACGTTGTGGGGTATAGCAATCAGCCCCAGCATTTT.

To note about this clonotype: A clone one base away is much larger, so this may be a read error. The chain combines TRBV28 with TRBJ1-2, with 8 bases identical to TRBD1. From germline, CDR1 is MDHEN and CDR2 SYDVKM. Unmatched junction bases numbered 6, after V lost 5 bases and J lost 7 bases. The CDR3 totals 13 residues. The CDR3 protein is CASSPQGAGGYTF. For the CDR3, the DNA is TGTGCCAGCAGTCCCCAGGGGGCAGGTGGCTACACCTTC.

V gene TRBV20-1 combines with J gene TRBJ1-2; a weak D match, TRBD1 (5 bases). The germline V gene encodes CDR1 DFQATT and CDR2 SNEGSKA (reference sequence). V was pared by 4 bases and J by 8 bases, with 29 bases between. The CDR3 totals 17 residues. In nucleotides, the CDR3 is TGCAGTGCTAAGAGGGGTAGGGGCGAGTCCGTAAGCTGGGGCTACACCTTC. This codes for CSAKRGRGESVSWGYTF.

The V and J genes are TRBV20-1 and TRBJ2-7; possibly TRBD1 or TRBD2 for D (5 bases each). The CDR3 contains 13 residues. Germline V gene lookup returns CDR1 DFQATT and CDR2 SNEGSKA (reference sequence). CDR3: CTARDGLSYEQYF. The CDR3, as DNA: TGCACGGCCCGGGACGGTCTCTCCTACGAGCAGTACTTC.